The 26 T cell receptor beta chains below come from one sample, sequenced in a study of blood T cell repertoires in COVID-19. Repertoires were generated with immunoSEQ multiplex PCR, while TCRdb's copy carries only in-frame clones and drops some. The repertoire consists of a few hundred thousand clones, with about 92% occurring once and the leading ten covering about 18%. Sample: PBMCs or T cells enriched from blood (not recorded which). The receptor set was obtained from a woman aged 25 to 39 who had recovered from COVID-19.

The gene calls are TRBV28 and TRBJ2-3; 7 bases map to TRBD1. Trimming at V came to 4 bases and at J to 5 bases, leaving 6 bases not matched to a gene. The germline CDR1 and CDR2 sequences are MDHEN and SYDVKM. This CDR3 is 14 amino acids long. The CDR3 is CASSSGQLGDTQYF. The CDR3 nucleotides read TGTGCCAGCAGTTCGGGACAGTTAGGAGATACGCAGTATTTT.

The genes are TRBV28 and TRBJ1-2; D not certain. Germline V gives CDR1 MDHEN, CDR2 SYDVKM. There are 13 residues in the CDR3. V shed 3 bases and J shed 5 bases, with 10 bases lying between them. The CDR3: CASSFGLSYGYTF. In DNA, the CDR3 is TGTGCCAGCAGTTTTGGCCTTTCGTATGGCTACACCTTC.

The V and J genes are TRBV24-1 and TRBJ2-1, with D hard to call. CDR1 and CDR2 (germline): KGHDR, SFDVKD. The CDR3 consists of 15 residues. The V gene lost 4 bases and the J gene lost 0 bases, with 9 bases spanning the gap. The CDR3 protein is CATSEEAFSYNEQFF. CDR3 in DNA: TGTGCCACCAGTGAAGAGGCGTTCTCCTACAATGAGCAGTTCTTC.

The gene calls are TRBV4-3 and TRBJ1-3; 7 bases match TRBD1. Germline V CDR1 and CDR2: LGHNA, YSLEER. Trimming removed 6 bases from V and 2 bases from J; junction bases left unmatched: 4. The CDR3 covers 14 residues. DNA for the CDR3: TGCGCCAGCAGTAAGGGGGCGGCTGGAAACACCATATATTTT. It translates to CASSKGAAGNTIYF.

The chain carries TRBV21-1 and TRBJ2-5; the table gives TRBD1 as D, unverified against the DNA. TRBV21-1 is listed as a pseudogene. There are 15 residues in the CDR3. The CDR3 reads CASSPGGAGGETQYF. In nucleotides, the CDR3 is TGTGCCAGCAGCCCTGGCGGGGCAGGGGGGGAGACCCAGTACTTC.

The rearrangement uses TRBV5-1 and TRBJ2-7; possible D gene TRBD2, 5 bases. This CDR3 is 13 amino acids long. The germline CDR1 and CDR2 sequences are SGHRS and YFSETQ. The V gene lost 0 bases and the J gene lost 4 bases, with 8 bases spanning the gap. The CDR3 sequence: CASSLGPGYEQYF. The CDR3 DNA follows: TGCGCCAGCAGCTTGGGGCCGGGGTACGAGCAGTACTTC.

This clone was detected once. The chain has TRBV19 and TRBJ2-7; D ambiguous. The V and J ends lost 1 base and 0 bases respectively, with 10 bases between them. Germline V gives CDR1 LNHDA, CDR2 SQIVND (reference sequence). The CDR3 consists of 15 residues. The DNA for the CDR3 is TGTGCCAGTAGTATAGCTAGAGCGTACTCCTACGAGCAGTACTTC. It codes for CASSIARAYSYEQYF.

V and J are TRBV24-1 and TRBJ2-1; TRBD2 aligns across 12 bases. Germline CDR1 reads KGHDR; CDR2 reads SFDVKD. CDR3 length equals 18 residues. The junction had 13 bases not matched to a gene; V was cut back by 4 bases and J by 7 bases. This CDR3 reads CATSDTTSSGRGKNEQFF. In DNA form, the CDR3 reads TGTGCCACCAGTGACACTACATCTAGCGGGAGGGGTAAGAATGAGCAGTTCTTC.

V and J are TRBV7-3 and TRBJ1-1; the D gene is possibly TRBD1 (5 bases). This CDR3 contains 15 residues. V was pared by 6 bases and J by 1 base, with 15 bases between. CDR1 and CDR2 (germline): SGHTA, FQGTGA. The CDR3 spells CASRPPGGPNTEAFF. The CDR3 nucleotides are TGTGCCAGCAGACCGCCGGGGGGACCGAACACTGAAGCTTTCTTT.

V gene TRBV2 combines with J gene TRBJ1-5; D uncertain. The germline gives CDR1 SNHLY, CDR2 FYNNEI. The ends were cut back, 6 bases at V and 4 bases at J, with 13 bases in the middle. The CDR3 is 14 residues long. The DNA of the CDR3 is TGTGCCAGCAGCTGGGCCGGGAGTAATCAGCCCCAGCATTTT. This sequence encodes CASSWAGSNQPQHF.

J is TRBJ1-6 and V is TRBV28, with D possibly TRBD1 on 6 matching bases. Germline CDR1 and CDR2: MDHEN and SYDVKM. V was trimmed by 7 bases and J by 8 bases, leaving 12 bases between them. CDR3 length: 13 amino acids. CDR3 nucleotide sequence: TGTGCCAGCACCGGACAGAGAGATTCACCCCTCCACTTT. Its translation is CASTGQRDSPLHF.

The CDR3 reads CASSIVWTGAEKLFF. The CDR3 DNA sequence: TGTGCCAGTAGTATTGTTTGGACAGGGGCTGAAAAACTGTTTTTT. The chain combines TRBV19 with TRBJ1-4; 9 bases are a match to TRBD1. CDR1 and CDR2 from the germline V gene are LNHDA and SQIVND (reference sequence). Losses at the gene ends were 3 bases for V and 7 bases for J; bases not matched to a gene: 6. The CDR3 is made up of 15 amino acids. Full variable domain (outside the CDR3, taken from reference TRBV19 and TRBJ1-4): DGGITQSPKYLFRKEGQNVTLSCEQNLNHDAMYWYRQDPGQGLRLIYYSQIVNDFQKGDIAEGYSVSREKKESFPLTVTSAQKNPTAFYLCASSIVWTGAEKLFFGSGTQLSVL.

This chain uses TRBV30 with TRBJ1-2; TRBD1 is a possible D gene (5 bases). Germline CDR1 reads GTSNPN; CDR2 reads SVGIG (reference sequence). CDR3 length: 14 amino acids. Deletions cut 2 bases from V and 2 bases from J, with 12 bases between. The CDR3 loop reads CAWSRTGLNYGYTF. The CDR3 coding sequence is TGTGCCTGGAGTCGTACAGGTCTAAACTATGGCTACACCTTC. Combining the CDR3 with reference TRBV30 and TRBJ1-2 gives the whole variable domain SQTIHQWPATLVQPVGSPLSLECTVEGTSNPNLYWYRQAAGRGLQLLFYSVGIGQISSEVPQNLSASRPQDRQFILSSKKLLLSDSGFYLCAWSRTGLNYGYTFGSGTRLTVV.

The J gene is TRBJ2-7, the V gene TRBV5-1; D possibly corresponds to TRBD1 (5 bases). The CDR3 is made up of 15 amino acids. Germline loops: CDR1 SGHRS, CDR2 YFSETQ. V lost 2 bases, J lost 6 bases, and 18 bases lay in between. Here the CDR3 DNA reads TGCGCCAGCAGCTTCCCTACTGGACACCAGTCCGAGCAGTACTTC. Amino acids: CASSFPTGHQSEQYF. Full variable domain (rest looked up from reference TRBV5-1 and TRBJ2-7): KAGVTQTPRYLIKTRGQQVTLSCSPISGHRSVSWYQQTPGQGLQFLFEYFSETQRNKGNFPGRFSGRQFSNSRSEMNVSTLELGDSALYLCASSFPTGHQSEQYFGPGTRLTVT.

The J gene is TRBJ1-4, the V gene TRBV23-1; D is possibly TRBD1 (6 bases). TRBV23-1 is identified as an open reading frame with a role that is uncertain. The CDR3 is 15 amino acids. The V and J ends lost 6 bases and 3 bases respectively, with 14 bases between them. CDR3 bases: TGCGCCAGCAGCCTCGCCCACAGGGCTAATGAAAAACTGTTTTTT. It codes for CASSLAHRANEKLFF.

This clone has more than one count but fewer than ten. The chain uses TRBV30 and TRBJ2-3; D is perhaps TRBD1 (5 bases). V was shortened by 4 bases and J by 0 bases, with 8 bases between the two germline ends. Looked up from germline, CDR1 is GTSNPN and CDR2 is SVGIG (reference sequence). The CDR3 is 13 residues long. CDR3 bases: TGTGCCTGGACGCAGGGAAGCACAGATACGCAGTATTTT. Encoded protein: CAWTQGSTDTQYF.

This clone was observed a handful of times. This chain connects TRBV7-2 to TRBJ2-7; D call uncertain. Germline CDR1 SGHTA, CDR2 FQGNSA. V was trimmed by 5 bases and J by 3 bases, leaving 14 bases between them. There are 14 residues in the CDR3. CDR3 DNA sequence: TGTGCCAGCAGCCCTCCTAGTACTCGCTACGAGCAGTACTTC. This gives the protein CASSPPSTRYEQYF.

The chain carries TRBV20-1 and TRBJ2-2, with a tentative D call TRBD2 (5 bases). The CDR3 totals 11 residues. Germline CDR1 DFQATT, CDR2 SNEGSKA (reference sequence). V lost 4 bases, J lost 9 bases, and 9 bases lay in between. In DNA form, the CDR3 reads TGCAGTGCTAAGGACTTAAGGGAGCTGTTTTTT. Translated, it gives CSAKDLRELFF.

The V call is TRBV5-6, the J call TRBJ1-1; D is unclear. V was trimmed by 0 bases and J by 0 bases, leaving 9 bases between them. The length of the CDR3 is 15 residues. Germline loops: CDR1 SGHDT, CDR2 YYEEEE. CDR3 region: CASSLVRELNTEAFF. The CDR3 nucleotides read TGTGCCAGCAGCTTGGTTCGGGAGCTGAACACTGAAGCTTTCTTT.

The chain uses TRBV7-2 and TRBJ2-1; 7 nucleotides agree with TRBD1. The CDR3 loop spans 15 amino acids. Germline trimming cut 3 bases from V and 4 bases from J; bases unmatched to any gene: 6. Germline V gene data show CDR1 as SGHTA and CDR2 as FQGNSA. CDR3 sequence reads: CASSFRQGVYNEQFF. Written as DNA, the CDR3 is TGTGCCAGCAGCTTCAGACAGGGTGTTTACAATGAGCAGTTCTTC.

This clone has only one observation. The V and J genes are TRBV27 and TRBJ2-1; the match to TRBD1 covers 8 bases. CDR1 and CDR2 (germline): MNHEY, SMNVEV (reference sequence). Trimming cost V 2 bases and J 6 bases; bases outside gene matches: 9. The CDR3 covers 16 residues. The chain's CDR3 is CASSLHYGTGPNEQFF. The CDR3 region has the DNA TGTGCCAGCAGTTTACACTACGGGACAGGACCCAATGAGCAGTTCTTC.

This CDR3 is CASTAQGIHTEAFF. The CDR3 nucleotides read TGTGCCAGCACCGCGCAGGGGATTCACACTGAAGCTTTCTTT. This chain links TRBV6-5 with TRBJ1-1, with TRBD1 as a possible D gene (6 bases). Germline CDR1 and CDR2: MNHEY and SVGAGI. The CDR3 loop spans 14 amino acids. With 7 bases removed from V and 3 bases from J, the gap between germline ends came to 15 bases.

The V and J genes are TRBV29-1 and TRBJ1-1, with D hard to call. The length of the CDR3 is 13 residues. V gave up 5 bases and J gave up 1 base, with 11 bases separating them. Germline CDR1 and CDR2: SQVTM and ANQGSEA. The chain's CDR3 is CSVHVHGNTEAFF. The DNA of the CDR3 is TGCAGCGTTCACGTCCACGGGAACACTGAAGCTTTCTTT.

Concerning this clone itself: This sample includes further DNA sequences coding for the same CDR3. This chain links TRBV18 with TRBJ1-6; 8 bases are a match to TRBD1. The germline gives CDR1 KGHSH, CDR2 LQKENI. Trimming cost V 3 bases and J 7 bases; bases outside gene matches: 2. This CDR3 has 14 residues. The CDR3 coding sequence is TGTGCCAGCTCACCCGGACAGGGAAATTCACCCCTCCACTTT. Translation: CASSPGQGNSPLHF.

The chain recombines TRBV6-1 with TRBJ1-5; D is unclear. Trimming left V 4 bases short and J 7 bases short, with 20 bases between. This CDR3 has 16 amino acids. Germline assignment: CDR1 MNHNS and CDR2 SASEGT. CDR3 DNA sequence: TGTGCCAGCAGTGCCAATTTGGCGGGGTCCGGACAGCCCCAGCATTTT. Translating it yields CASSANLAGSGQPQHF.

This clone appeared a single time. The J gene is TRBJ2-1, the V gene TRBV14, with a weak D call TRBD2 (7 bases). Germline V gene lookup returns CDR1 SGHDN and CDR2 FVKESK. V lost 1 base, J lost 12 bases, and 13 bases lay in between. This CDR3 region has 13 residues. The CDR3 DNA follows: TGTGCCAGCAGCCAAGTCGGGGGGCTCGGGCAGTTCTTC. It codes for CASSQVGGLGQFF.